This T cell receptor (beta chain) comes out of a study of early T cells in non-severe SARS-CoV-2 infection. TCRdb reprocessed the 5' RACE reads via MiXCR and lists one record per CDR3 protein. Here the sample spans 25,000 to 40,000 distinct CDR3 sequences, 4% to 5% being singletons. The CDR3 has 14 residues. CDR1 MNHNS and CDR2 SASEGT come from the germline V gene. After removal of 7 bases from V and 5 bases from J, the junction contained 7 bases not matched to a gene. Source material: whole blood. This receptor was identified in an adult who was a healthcare worker with PCR-confirmed SARS-CoV-2 infection or an uninfected control (not recorded which). The rearrangement links TRBV6-1 to TRBJ2-5, with TRBD1 matching 10 bases. CDR3 bases: TGTGCCAGCACCTCGACAGGGGGCAGGGAGACCCAGTACTTC. Protein product: CASTSTGGRETQYF.